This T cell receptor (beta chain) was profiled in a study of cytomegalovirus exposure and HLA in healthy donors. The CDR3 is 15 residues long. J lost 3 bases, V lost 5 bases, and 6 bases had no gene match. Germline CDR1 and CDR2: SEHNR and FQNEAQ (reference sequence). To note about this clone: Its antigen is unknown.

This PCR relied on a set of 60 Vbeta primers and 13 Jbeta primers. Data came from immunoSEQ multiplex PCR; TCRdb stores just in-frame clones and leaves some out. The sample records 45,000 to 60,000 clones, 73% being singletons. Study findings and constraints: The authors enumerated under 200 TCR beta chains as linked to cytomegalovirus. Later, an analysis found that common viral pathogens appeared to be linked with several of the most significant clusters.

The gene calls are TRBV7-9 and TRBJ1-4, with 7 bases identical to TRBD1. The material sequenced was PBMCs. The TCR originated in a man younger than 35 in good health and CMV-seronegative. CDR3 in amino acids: CASSQRGQANEKLFF. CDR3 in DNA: TGTGCCAGCAGCCAAAGGGGGCAGGCTAATGAAAAACTGTTTTTT.